These 26 T cell receptor beta chains came from one sample sequenced in a study of shared clonotypes between healthy human individuals. Naivety among CD8 cells was defined by CD45RO negativity and positive CCR7 selection, thereby excluding terminally differentiated effector memory CD45RA+ cells. Libraries were prepared by immunoSEQ multiplex PCR; TCRdb keeps only in-frame clonotypes and omits some of them. The sample has over 2,000,000 clones, 93% seen once. What was sequenced was naive CD8+ T cells from PBMCs. All receptors derive from a man aged 18-30 years in good health. Some clones in this sample may be carry-over from other donors' samples.

The chain uses TRBV5-1 and TRBJ1-1, with TRBD1 matching over 7 bases. Trimming at V came to 4 bases and at J to 5 bases, leaving 8 bases not matched to a gene. Germline V gene lookup returns CDR1 SGHRS and CDR2 YFSETQ. This CDR3 region has 14 residues. Written as DNA, the CDR3 is TGCGCCAGCAGCCCCAGGGACAGCGGAACTGAAGCTTTCTTT. Protein sequence: CASSPRDSGTEAFF.

The rearrangement uses TRBV6-1 and TRBJ2-7, with D unclear. V shed 2 bases and J shed 4 bases, with 9 bases lying between them. This CDR3 contains 13 residues. Germline V gives CDR1 MNHNS, CDR2 SASEGT. Written as DNA, the CDR3 is TGTGCCAGCAGTGAAAATGGTGGGTACGAGCAGTACTTC. Translation: CASSENGGYEQYF.

The rearrangement links TRBV7-2 to TRBJ1-3, with a tentative D call TRBD1 (6 bases). V shed 5 bases and J shed 7 bases, with 15 bases lying between them. Looked up from germline, CDR1 is SGHTA and CDR2 is FQGNSA. The CDR3 length is 14 residues. CDR3 loop: CASSPSGAWNTIYF. The CDR3 DNA is TGTGCCAGCAGCCCATCAGGGGCTTGGAACACCATATATTTT.

The chain couples TRBV4-3 to TRBJ2-3; 7 bases align to TRBD2. CDR3 size: 17 residues. Germline CDR1 LGHNA, CDR2 YSLEER. With V trimmed by 0 bases and J by 3 bases, 9 bases remained unmatched. The chain's CDR3 is CASSQDPPGGWTDTQYF. The CDR3 DNA is TGCGCCAGCAGCCAAGATCCCCCGGGAGGTTGGACAGATACGCAGTATTTT.

The chain couples TRBV30 to TRBJ2-7; D remains unclear. The V end was cut by 4 bases, the J end by 3 bases, with 25 bases between. The CDR3 spans 17 residues. CDR1 and CDR2 (germline): GTSNPN, SVGIG (reference sequence). CDR3 loop: CAWTPRLPSALVYEQYF. The CDR3 DNA follows: TGTGCCTGGACCCCCCGACTTCCCTCGGCCCTCGTCTACGAGCAGTACTTC.

This clone was detected once. The gene calls are TRBV30 and TRBJ1-3; 12 bases fit TRBD1. V lost 2 bases to trimming and J lost 2 bases; unmatched junction nucleotides: 4. The CDR3 length is 16 residues. Per the germline V gene, CDR1 is GTSNPN and CDR2 is SVGIG (reference sequence). In DNA form, the CDR3 reads TGTGCCTGGAGTTGGGGGACAGGGGGCCCTGGAAACACCATATATTTT. Protein: CAWSWGTGGPGNTIYF. Full variable domain (remainder filled in from reference TRBV30 and TRBJ1-3): SQTIHQWPATLVQPVGSPLSLECTVEGTSNPNLYWYRQAAGRGLQLLFYSVGIGQISSEVPQNLSASRPQDRQFILSSKKLLLSDSGFYLCAWSWGTGGPGNTIYFGEGSWLTVV.

This chain joins TRBV2 and TRBJ2-7; D call uncertain. Germline lookup yields CDR1 SNHLY and CDR2 FYNNEI. Trimming stripped 7 bases from V and 0 bases from J, with 10 bases between. There are 13 residues in the CDR3. CDR3 sequence: CASIGASSYEQYF. The CDR3 coding sequence is TGTGCCAGCATCGGAGCTAGCTCCTACGAGCAGTACTTC.

The CDR3 loop reads CASSYGSRGTNYGYTF. CDR3 nucleotides: TGTGCCAGCAGCTACGGAAGCAGGGGCACTAACTATGGCTACACCTTC. This chain joins TRBV7-9 and TRBJ1-2; D may be TRBD1 (6 bases). V lost 4 bases to trimming and J lost 0 bases, with 15 bases between them. In germline, CDR1 is SEHNR, CDR2 FQNEAQ (reference sequence). The CDR3 loop spans 16 amino acids.

V and J are TRBV15 and TRBJ2-1; TRBD2 agrees at 9 bases. The CDR3 runs to 15 residues. V shed 1 base, J shed 7 bases, and the junction held 5 bases outside the gene matches. Germline V lookup: CDR1 LNHNV, CDR2 YYDKDF (reference sequence). CDR3 protein: CATSRGSGSGNEQFF. The DNA of the CDR3 is TGTGCCACCAGCAGAGGTAGCGGGAGCGGAAATGAGCAGTTCTTC.

The gene calls are TRBV5-1 and TRBJ2-7; 9 nucleotides match TRBD2. The V and J ends lost 0 bases and 6 bases, in that order; junction bases with no gene match: 4. The germline gives CDR1 SGHRS, CDR2 YFSETQ. CDR3 size: 14 residues. The CDR3 DNA follows: TGCGCCAGCAGCTTGGGGCGGGAGGGTTCCGAGCAGTACTTC. It translates to CASSLGREGSEQYF.

The rearrangement uses TRBV5-1 and TRBJ2-7; D gene unclear. CDR1 is SGHRS, CDR2 YFSETQ, per germline. V was pared by 5 bases and J by 6 bases, with 12 bases between. The CDR3 consists of 12 residues. The CDR3 reads CASSSMAAEQYF. The CDR3 coding sequence is TGCGCCAGCAGTAGTATGGCGGCCGAGCAGTACTTC.

Points on this clone: Sequence at one end of the junction differs from germline and may be a read error. The chain carries TRBV14 and TRBJ2-7, with D possibly called TRBD1 or TRBD2 (5 bases each). Germline lookup yields CDR1 SGHDN and CDR2 FVKESK. The CDR3 is 8 residues long. CDR3 in amino acids: CASSLGDF. CDR3 coding DNA: TGTGCCAGCAGCCTGGGGGACTTC.

This chain joins TRBV6-4 and TRBJ2-1; 13 nucleotides line up with TRBD2. Losses at the gene ends were 2 bases for V and 8 bases for J; bases not matched to a gene: 6. The germline V gene encodes CDR1 MRHNA and CDR2 SNTAGT. The CDR3 totals 16 residues. CDR3 region: CASSDRLAGGWYEQFF. The CDR3 DNA reads TGTGCCAGCAGTGACCGACTAGCGGGAGGTTGGTATGAGCAGTTCTTC.

V and J are TRBV14 and TRBJ1-3, with D possibly matching TRBD1 (5 bases). The germline V gene encodes CDR1 SGHDN and CDR2 FVKESK. V was clipped by 5 bases and J by 0 bases, with 11 bases between them. The CDR3 consists of 15 residues. The CDR3 DNA reads TGTGCCAGCAGCAACCGGGACGACTCTGGAAACACCATATATTTT. Translating it yields CASSNRDDSGNTIYF.

CDR3 coding DNA: TGCGCCAGCAGCCAAGGGGGCGGGAGCGCCACCGGGGAGCTGTTTTTT. It codes for CASSQGGGSATGELFF. The gene calls are TRBV4-1 and TRBJ2-2; 7 bases are shared with TRBD2. V dropped 1 base and J dropped 4; count of bases not matched to a gene: 6. Germline CDR1 reads MGHRA; CDR2 reads YSYEKL. This CDR3 spans 16 amino acids.

With respect to this clone: The sample holds other DNA sequences that translate to the same CDR3. The rearrangement links TRBV7-2 to TRBJ2-1, with D possibly matching TRBD1 (6 bases). Germline V CDR1 and CDR2: SGHTA, FQGNSA. Trimming took off 1 base at V and 4 bases at J, with 8 bases between the two ends. This CDR3 contains 14 residues. CDR3 nucleotide sequence: TGTGCCAGCAGCTTAGAGGGGACATACAATGAGCAGTTCTTC. Protein sequence: CASSLEGTYNEQFF.

In nucleotides, the CDR3 is TGTGCCAGCAGTTACGCTAGCGGGAAAAACGAGCAGTACTTC. The encoded protein is CASSYASGKNEQYF. The V gene is TRBV6-6, the J gene TRBJ2-7, with 9 positions matching TRBD2. This CDR3 comprises 14 residues. V was clipped by 2 bases and J by 5 bases; unmatched bases: 4. CDR1 and CDR2 (germline): MNHNY, SVGAGI (reference sequence).

This clone was counted once. The chain combines TRBV15 with TRBJ2-2; TRBD2 agrees at 12 bases. CDR1 and CDR2 (germline): LNHNV, YYDKDF (reference sequence). V lost 3 bases, J lost 6 bases, and 5 bases stayed unmatched. The CDR3 contains 16 residues. Written as DNA, the CDR3 is TGTGCCACCAGCAGTCTAGCGGGAGGGCCTCCCGGGGAGCTGTTTTTT. Translation: CATSSLAGGPPGELFF.

The chain combines TRBV11-2 with TRBJ2-7; D tentatively reads TRBD1 or TRBD2 (5 bases each). The V end was cut by 5 bases, the J end by 0 bases, with 11 bases between. Germline V lookup: CDR1 SGHAT, CDR2 FQNNGV. CDR3 size: 14 residues. The CDR3 reads CASSQGTASYEQYF. The CDR3 region has the DNA TGTGCCAGCAGCCAAGGGACGGCCTCCTACGAGCAGTACTTC.

The V gene is TRBV28, the J gene TRBJ1-1; no definite D call. Trimming removed 8 bases from V and 0 bases from J, with 13 bases in between. This CDR3 has 14 residues. Germline V gene sequence: CDR1 MDHEN, CDR2 SYDVKM. CDR3 nucleotide sequence: TGTGCCAGCCTCCCTATACGGATGAACACTGAAGCTTTCTTT. This gives the protein CASLPIRMNTEAFF. The full variable domain, completed using reference TRBV28 and TRBJ1-1, is DVKVTQSSRYLVKRTGEKVFLECVQDMDHENMFWYRQDPGLGLRLIYFSYDVKMKEKGDIPEGYSVSREKKERFSLILESASTNQTSMYLCASLPIRMNTEAFFGQGTRLTVV.

The chain carries TRBV7-9 and TRBJ1-3; 7 positions agree with TRBD1. This CDR3 spans 16 amino acids. Per germline, CDR1 SEHNR and CDR2 FQNEAQ (reference sequence). Unmatched junction bases numbered 7, after V lost 5 bases and J lost 0 bases. The CDR3: CASSADRAYSGNTIYF. The CDR3 DNA reads TGTGCCAGCAGCGCAGACAGGGCCTACTCTGGAAACACCATATATTTT.

The chain carries TRBV5-6 and TRBJ1-3; no firm D call. This CDR3 region has 14 residues. Germline V gives CDR1 SGHDT, CDR2 YYEEEE. Trimming shortened V by 2 bases and J by 4 bases, and 10 bases separated the two germline ends. This CDR3 reads CASSFTRSGNTIYF. CDR3 sequence (DNA): TGTGCCAGCAGCTTCACTAGGTCAGGAAACACCATATATTTT.

The chain is built from TRBV19 and TRBJ2-2; 9 nucleotides align to TRBD1. The V gene end was trimmed by 3 bases and the J gene end by 7 bases; junction bases not matched to a gene: 9. The length of the CDR3 is 16 residues. From germline, CDR1 is LNHDA and CDR2 SQIVND (reference sequence). CDR3 bases: TGTGCCAGTAGTATTAAAACACAGGGGGCATTCGGGGAGCTGTTTTTT. Protein: CASSIKTQGAFGELFF. The full variable domain, rest sourced from reference TRBV19 and TRBJ2-2, is DGGITQSPKYLFRKEGQNVTLSCEQNLNHDAMYWYRQDPGQGLRLIYYSQIVNDFQKGDIAEGYSVSREKKESFPLTVTSAQKNPTAFYLCASSIKTQGAFGELFFGEGSRLTVL.

The rearrangement uses TRBV11-2 and TRBJ2-1; D call uncertain. The length of the CDR3 is 16 residues. Germline CDR1 and CDR2: SGHAT and FQNNGV. The germline V and J ends were trimmed by 1 base and 0 bases, with 10 bases remaining between them. CDR3: CASSLVQSHSYNEQFF. In DNA form, the CDR3 reads TGTGCCAGCAGCTTAGTTCAGTCCCACTCCTACAATGAGCAGTTCTTC.

This chain uses TRBV27 with TRBJ2-7, with TRBD2 matching over 9 bases. The CDR3 spans 16 residues. Trimming at V came to 7 bases and at J to 4 bases, leaving 14 bases not matched to a gene. The germline V gene encodes CDR1 MNHEY and CDR2 SMNVEV (reference sequence). The CDR3 DNA sequence: TGTGCCAGCACCTCCCTAGCTAGCGGGATTCTATACGAGCAGTACTTC. It encodes CASTSLASGILYEQYF.

On this clone itself: Other DNA variants within this sample encode the same CDR3. This chain connects TRBV9 to TRBJ2-3, with 8 bases that match TRBD2. This CDR3 is built from 15 residues. The V and J ends lost 2 bases and 3 bases, in that order; junction bases with no gene match: 5. Germline assignment: CDR1 SGDLS and CDR2 YYNGEE. CDR3 sequence: CASSVGTSGTDTQYF. The CDR3 DNA sequence: TGTGCCAGCAGCGTGGGGACTAGTGGGACAGATACGCAGTATTTT.